This T cell receptor beta chain derives from a study of cytomegalovirus exposure and HLA in healthy donors (dated by TCRdb to the late 2010s). Turning to the overall study: The 650 to 800 repertoires of the first cohort and the approximately 110 validation repertoires were produced on the same platform, according to a later analysis. The aim of the study was to test whether cataloging public T cell receptors could identify signatures of past pathogen exposure. Along with the approximately 700-subject first cohort, a separate validation cohort of over a hundred different subjects was used. To predict cytomegalovirus infection status, the study combined high-throughput TCR immunosequencing, statistical association of individual TCRs with disease status, and machine learning.

Concerning this clone: Its antigen has not been determined. No clone much larger than this one lies a single base away; base qualities are absent.

The library was obtained by the immunoSEQ multiplex PCR assay. The published analysis was carried out like this. To diagnose cytomegalovirus status from the catalog of TCR beta chain sequences, a statistical classification framework was built. Imported from immuneACCESS, the table was reduced by TCRdb to in-frame sequences with V and J called. These copies leave out some clones; in studies compared against another copy, an unresolved V gene accounts for under half, and the cause of the remainder is not known. V, J and clone size derive from that table, while D and trimming were established from the DNA sequence. Recorded for this sample are 130,000 or so clones; approximately 89% of them occurred a single time. The ten most abundant clones make up approximately 3.3% of the sample. The V end loses 6 bases and the J end loses 0 bases, and a stretch of 12 bases separates them. The germline V gene specifies MNHEY as CDR1 and SVGAGI as CDR2. The CDR3 spans 15 residues, from the cysteine through the phenylalanine. Only the CDR3 part of the read is kept: 45 bases, read in frame from the first base.

Points the paper makes about the study in general: A total of around 150 TCR beta chains were listed by the study as associated with cytomegalovirus. Most TCR sequences were seen in very few donors, while some public TCRs were found in many individuals. A later analysis found that TCRs clustered in the first cohort also tended to co-occur in the roughly 120 validation repertoires, with 90% to 95% of cluster scores above 0. Cytomegalovirus status was reported to be diagnosed by the classifier with high specificity and sensitivity in both the original and validation cohorts. According to the authors, the approach could potentially be generalized to other disease states and immunological phenotypes. In vitro tests confirmed that a few of the cytomegalovirus-associated TCR beta chains recognize cytomegalovirus antigens. A later analysis had no HLA typing for the validation cohort, so co-occurrence there was scored across all 110 or so repertoires.

Separate from the approximately 670-subject first cohort, the validation cohort of 120 subjects was the group to which the donors belonged. This chain is built from TRBV6-5 and TRBJ1-3; TRBD1 is a possible D gene, resting on 5 matching bases. The TCR originated in a young man in good health and CMV-seronegative. Material for sequencing was PBMCs. The CDR3 protein is CASSLDSISGNTIYF. The DNA sequence reads TGTGCCAGCAGCCTAGACAGTATCTCTGGAAACACCATATATTTT.